These T cell receptor beta chains were read from a single sample in a study of T-cell reconstitution after alpha-beta-depleted transplantation in children. One entry per CDR3 protein results from TCRdb running MiXCR on the PCR reads. The sample has about 980,000 distinct CDR3 sequences; around 30% are singletons. This sample comprised PBMCs, mostly from graft donor cells, obtained 360 days after TCRalphabeta/CD19-depleted stem cell transplant. The receptors were gathered from a boy under two years old who had a stem cell transplant for SCID, so the T cells may come from the graft donor. The CDR3 runs from the conserved cysteine through the conserved F or W. Fields, in order: J gene, D gene, clone size, V gene, CDR3 protein, CDR3 DNA. A D gene is named only where the DNA matches it firmly. Clone size is not always given. Where it is, it says once, few, many or a class for expanded clones.

j_call: TRBJ2-3; d_call: TRBD1; clone_size: NA; v_call: TRBV5-1; cdr3_aa: CASSRQEQGYLGDTQYF; cdr3_nt: TGCGCCAGCAGCCGGCAGGAACAGGGGTATTTGGGGGATACGCAGTATTTT
j_call: TRBJ1-1; d_call: NA; clone_size: once; v_call: TRBV5-1; cdr3_aa: CASSLGVGSEAFF; cdr3_nt: TGCGCCAGCAGCTTGGGGGTGGGCAGTGAAGCTTTCTTT
j_call: TRBJ2-6; d_call: NA; clone_size: NA; v_call: TRBV29-1; cdr3_aa: CSVVVSGANVLTF; cdr3_nt: TGCAGCGTTGTAGTCTCTGGGGCCAACGTCCTGACTTTC
j_call: TRBJ2-7; d_call: NA; clone_size: NA; v_call: TRBV7-2; cdr3_aa: CASSLVPGRRSYEQYF; cdr3_nt: TGTGCCAGCAGCTTAGTTCCCGGGAGACGATCCTACGAGCAGTACTTC
j_call: TRBJ1-2; d_call: TRBD1; clone_size: few; v_call: TRBV12-3/TRBV12-4; cdr3_aa: CASRGQGAHYGYTF; cdr3_nt: TGTGCCAGCAGGGGACAGGGGGCCCACTATGGCTACACCTTC
j_call: TRBJ1-1; d_call: NA; clone_size: few; v_call: TRBV6-5; cdr3_aa: CASSYSLGMNTEAFF; cdr3_nt: TGTGCCAGCAGTTACTCCCTGGGGATGAACACTGAAGCTTTCTTT
j_call: TRBJ2-3; d_call: NA; clone_size: NA; v_call: TRBV20-1; cdr3_aa: CSAGRGAEDTQYF; cdr3_nt: TGCAGTGCTGGCCGGGGGGCCGAAGATACGCAGTATTTT
j_call: TRBJ2-7; d_call: NA; clone_size: NA; v_call: TRBV13; cdr3_aa: CASQGLRGPEQYF; cdr3_nt: TGTGCCAGCCAGGGACTTAGAGGCCCCGAGCAGTACTTC
j_call: TRBJ2-7; d_call: NA; clone_size: NA; v_call: TRBV21-1; cdr3_aa: CASSKVNRSYEQYF; cdr3_nt: TGTGCCAGCAGCAAAGTTAACCGTTCCTACGAGCAGTACTTC
j_call: TRBJ2-3; d_call: NA; clone_size: NA; v_call: TRBV10-3; cdr3_aa: CAISDEQGSTDTQYF; cdr3_nt: TGTGCCATCAGTGACGAGCAGGGGTCCACAGATACGCAGTATTTT
j_call: TRBJ1-1; d_call: NA; clone_size: many; v_call: TRBV6-1; cdr3_aa: CASSRLTALNTEAFF; cdr3_nt: TGTGCCAGCAGCCGGCTGACAGCGCTGAACACTGAAGCTTTCTTT
j_call: TRBJ2-1; d_call: TRBD2; clone_size: few; v_call: TRBV14; cdr3_aa: CASSPLLLAGGANEQFF; cdr3_nt: TGTGCCAGCAGCCCCCTACTACTAGCGGGGGGGGCCAATGAGCAGTTCTTC
j_call: TRBJ2-2; d_call: NA; clone_size: NA; v_call: TRBV6-2/TRBV6-3; cdr3_aa: CASKRASPGELFF; cdr3_nt: TGTGCCAGCAAGCGGGCCTCCCCCGGGGAGCTGTTTTTT
j_call: TRBJ1-4; d_call: NA; clone_size: NA; v_call: TRBV5-1; cdr3_aa: CASGTGKNEKLFF; cdr3_nt: TGCGCCAGCGGAACAGGGAAGAATGAAAAACTGTTTTTT
j_call: TRBJ2-7; d_call: NA; clone_size: NA; v_call: TRBV15; cdr3_aa: CATSRGNGYEQYF; cdr3_nt: TGTGCCACCAGCAGAGGAAACGGGTACGAGCAGTACTTC
j_call: TRBJ1-1; d_call: TRBD1; clone_size: NA; v_call: TRBV9; cdr3_aa: CASSVGLAGGLRTEAFF; cdr3_nt: TGTGCCAGCAGCGTAGGCTTGGCAGGGGGCCTGCGAACTGAAGCTTTCTTT
j_call: TRBJ2-3; d_call: NA; clone_size: NA; v_call: TRBV25-1; cdr3_aa: CASSEIREDTQYF; cdr3_nt: TGTGCCAGCAGTGAGATCAGGGAAGATACGCAGTATTTT
j_call: TRBJ2-3; d_call: NA; clone_size: few; v_call: TRBV4-3; cdr3_aa: CASSQGGGGPSTDTQYF; cdr3_nt: TGCGCCAGCAGCCAGGGGGGCGGGGGACCTAGCACAGATACGCAGTATTTT
j_call: TRBJ2-7; d_call: TRBD1; clone_size: few; v_call: TRBV7-9; cdr3_aa: CASSPRPGTGNEQYF; cdr3_nt: TGTGCCAGCAGCCCACGTCCCGGGACAGGGAACGAGCAGTACTTC
j_call: TRBJ2-1; d_call: NA; clone_size: NA; v_call: TRBV20-1; cdr3_aa: CSARRTSQYNEQFF; cdr3_nt: TGCAGTGCCCGCCGGACTTCCCAGTACAATGAGCAGTTCTTC
j_call: TRBJ2-5; d_call: TRBD1; clone_size: NA; v_call: TRBV12-3/TRBV12-4; cdr3_aa: CASTQLGTGGETQYF; cdr3_nt: TGTGCCAGCACCCAGTTAGGGACAGGGGGAGAGACCCAGTACTTC
j_call: TRBJ2-3; d_call: NA; clone_size: few; v_call: TRBV12-3/TRBV12-4; cdr3_aa: CASSFSGTDRGSDTQYF; cdr3_nt: TGTGCCAGCAGTTTTTCCGGGACCGACCGGGGCTCAGATACGCAGTATTTT
j_call: TRBJ2-1; d_call: TRBD2; clone_size: NA; v_call: TRBV7-3; cdr3_aa: CASSHLAGGPGYIYNEQFF; cdr3_nt: TGTGCCAGCAGCCACCTAGCGGGGGGCCCCGGATATATTTACAATGAGCAGTTCTTC
j_call: TRBJ1-1; d_call: NA; clone_size: NA; v_call: TRBV18; cdr3_aa: CASSPAAGTEAFF; cdr3_nt: TGTGCCAGCTCACCAGCGGCAGGCACTGAAGCTTTCTTT
j_call: TRBJ2-6; d_call: NA; clone_size: few; v_call: TRBV4-2; cdr3_aa: CASSQEQRSGANVLTF; cdr3_nt: TGTGCCAGCAGCCAAGAACAGCGCTCTGGGGCCAACGTCCTGACTTTC
j_call: TRBJ2-7; d_call: TRBD2; clone_size: many; v_call: TRBV5-6; cdr3_aa: CASRLAGGTYEQYF; cdr3_nt: TGTGCCAGCAGGCTAGCGGGGGGTACCTACGAGCAGTACTTC
j_call: TRBJ2-7; d_call: NA; clone_size: few; v_call: TRBV20-1; cdr3_aa: CSARTGQNLPYEQYF; cdr3_nt: TGCAGTGCTAGAACCGGGCAGAATCTTCCCTACGAGCAGTACTTC
j_call: TRBJ2-2; d_call: NA; clone_size: NA; v_call: TRBV20-1; cdr3_aa: CSASGPALLVTGELFF; cdr3_nt: TGCAGTGCTAGCGGCCCGGCCCTACTAGTAACCGGGGAGCTGTTTTTT
j_call: TRBJ1-1; d_call: NA; clone_size: NA; v_call: TRBV29-1; cdr3_aa: CSDIEGPGLNKAFF; cdr3_nt: TGCAGTGACATTGAGGGACCGGGACTAAATAAAGCTTTCTTT
j_call: TRBJ2-7; d_call: NA; clone_size: NA; v_call: TRBV28; cdr3_aa: CASSLSGLRVYEQYF; cdr3_nt: TGTGCCAGCAGTTTATCGGGGTTACGAGTCTACGAGCAGTACTTC